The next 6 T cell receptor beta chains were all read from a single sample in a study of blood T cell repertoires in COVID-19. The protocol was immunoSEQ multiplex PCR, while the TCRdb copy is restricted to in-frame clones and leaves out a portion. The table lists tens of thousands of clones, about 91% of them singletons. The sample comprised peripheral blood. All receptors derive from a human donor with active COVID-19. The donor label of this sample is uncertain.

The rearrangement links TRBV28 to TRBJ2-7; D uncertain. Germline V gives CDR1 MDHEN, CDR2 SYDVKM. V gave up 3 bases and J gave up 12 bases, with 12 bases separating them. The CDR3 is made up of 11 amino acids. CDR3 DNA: TGTGCCAGCAGTTTGAACAGCCGGCTGTACTTC. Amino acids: CASSLNSRLYF.

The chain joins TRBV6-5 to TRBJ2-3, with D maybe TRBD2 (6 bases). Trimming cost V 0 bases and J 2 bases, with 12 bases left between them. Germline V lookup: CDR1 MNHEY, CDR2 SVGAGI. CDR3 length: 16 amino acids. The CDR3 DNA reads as TGTGCCAGCAGTTACTCACTAGCAGCACACACAGATACGCAGTATTTT. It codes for CASSYSLAAHTDTQYF.

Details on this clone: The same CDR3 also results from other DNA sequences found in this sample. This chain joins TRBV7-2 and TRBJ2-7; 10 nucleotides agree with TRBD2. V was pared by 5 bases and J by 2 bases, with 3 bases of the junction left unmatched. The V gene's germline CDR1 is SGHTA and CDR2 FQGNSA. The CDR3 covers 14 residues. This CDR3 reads CASSSSGRAYEQYF. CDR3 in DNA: TGTGCCAGCAGCAGCAGCGGGAGGGCCTACGAGCAGTACTTC.

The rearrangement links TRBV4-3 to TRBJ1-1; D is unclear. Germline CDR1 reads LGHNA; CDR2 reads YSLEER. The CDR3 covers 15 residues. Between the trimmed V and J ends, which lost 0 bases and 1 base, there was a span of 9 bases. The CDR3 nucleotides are TGCGCCAGCAGCCAAGATTGGGCCGAGAACACTGAAGCTTTCTTT. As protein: CASSQDWAENTEAFF.

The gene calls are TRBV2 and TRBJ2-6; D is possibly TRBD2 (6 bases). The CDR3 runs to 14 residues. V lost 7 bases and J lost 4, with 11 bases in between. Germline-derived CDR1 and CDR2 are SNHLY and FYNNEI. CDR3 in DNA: TGTGCCAGCAATGGGGGGTCCGGGGCCAACGTCCTGACTTTC. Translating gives CASNGGSGANVLTF.

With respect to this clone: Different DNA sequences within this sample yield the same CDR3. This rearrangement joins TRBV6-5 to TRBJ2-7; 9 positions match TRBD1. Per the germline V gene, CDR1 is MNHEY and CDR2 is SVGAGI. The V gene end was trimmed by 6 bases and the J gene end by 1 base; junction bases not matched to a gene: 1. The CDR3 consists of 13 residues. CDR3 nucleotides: TGTGCCAGCAGAGGGACAGGGTCCTACGAGCAGTACTTC. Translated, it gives CASRGTGSYEQYF.